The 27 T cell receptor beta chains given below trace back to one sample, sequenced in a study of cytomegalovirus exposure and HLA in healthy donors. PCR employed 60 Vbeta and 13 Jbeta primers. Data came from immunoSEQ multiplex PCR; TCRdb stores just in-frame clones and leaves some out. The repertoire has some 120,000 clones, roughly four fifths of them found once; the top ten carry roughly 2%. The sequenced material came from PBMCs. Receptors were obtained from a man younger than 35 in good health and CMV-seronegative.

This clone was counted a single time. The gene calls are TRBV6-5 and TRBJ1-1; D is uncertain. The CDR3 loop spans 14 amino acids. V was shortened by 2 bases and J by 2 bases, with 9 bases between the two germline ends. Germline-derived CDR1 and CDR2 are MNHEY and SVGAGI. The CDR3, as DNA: TGTGCCAGCAGTTACACTGTACTAAACACTGAAGCTTTCTTT. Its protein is CASSYTVLNTEAFF.

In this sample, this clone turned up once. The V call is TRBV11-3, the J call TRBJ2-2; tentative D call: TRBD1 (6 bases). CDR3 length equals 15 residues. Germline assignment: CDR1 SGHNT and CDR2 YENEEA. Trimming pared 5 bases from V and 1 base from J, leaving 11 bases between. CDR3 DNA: TGTGCCAGCAGCGGAGGACAGTTGAACACCGGGGAGCTGTTTTTT. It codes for CASSGGQLNTGELFF.

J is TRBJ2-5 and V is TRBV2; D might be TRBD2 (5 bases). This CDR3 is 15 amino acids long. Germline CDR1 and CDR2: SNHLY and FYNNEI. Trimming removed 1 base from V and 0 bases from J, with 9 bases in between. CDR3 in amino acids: CASSEGPGNQETQYF. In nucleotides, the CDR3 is TGTGCCAGCAGTGAAGGTCCCGGGAACCAAGAGACCCAGTACTTC.

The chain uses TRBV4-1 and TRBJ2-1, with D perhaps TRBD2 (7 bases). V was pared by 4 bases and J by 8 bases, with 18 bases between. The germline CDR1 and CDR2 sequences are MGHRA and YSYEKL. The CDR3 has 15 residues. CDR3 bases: TGCGCCAGCAGCCCCCTGGAAGGGGGGGCCTATGAGCAGTTCTTC. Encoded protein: CASSPLEGGAYEQFF.

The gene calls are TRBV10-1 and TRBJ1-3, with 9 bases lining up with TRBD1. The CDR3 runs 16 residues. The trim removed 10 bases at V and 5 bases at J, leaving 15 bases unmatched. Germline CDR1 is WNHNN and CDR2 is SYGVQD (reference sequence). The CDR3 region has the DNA TGCGCCACCGAAACCCCGTCGGGACAGGGTAGAAACACCATATATTTT. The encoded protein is CATETPSGQGRNTIYF.

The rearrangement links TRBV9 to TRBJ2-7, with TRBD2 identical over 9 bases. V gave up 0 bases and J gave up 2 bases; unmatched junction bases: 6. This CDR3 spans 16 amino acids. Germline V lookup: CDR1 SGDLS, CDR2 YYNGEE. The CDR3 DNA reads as TGTGCCAGCAGCGTAGGCGGCGGGGGGGCCGCCTACGAGCAGTACTTC. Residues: CASSVGGGGAAYEQYF.

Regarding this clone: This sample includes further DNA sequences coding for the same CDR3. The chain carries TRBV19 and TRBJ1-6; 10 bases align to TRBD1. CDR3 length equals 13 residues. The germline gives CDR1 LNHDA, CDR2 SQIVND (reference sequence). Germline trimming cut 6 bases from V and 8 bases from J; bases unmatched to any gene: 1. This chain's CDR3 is CASRGQGDSPLHF. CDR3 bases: TGTGCCAGTAGAGGACAGGGGGATTCACCCCTCCACTTT.

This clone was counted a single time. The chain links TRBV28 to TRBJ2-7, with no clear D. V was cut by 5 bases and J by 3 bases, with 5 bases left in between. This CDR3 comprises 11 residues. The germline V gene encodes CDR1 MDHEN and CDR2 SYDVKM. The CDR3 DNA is TGTGCCAGCAGTGCAGTCTACGAGCAGTACTTC. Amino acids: CASSAVYEQYF.

The CDR3 is CASKLGVSSSYNSPLHF. DNA of the CDR3: TGTGCCAGCAAACTAGGAGTTTCTTCCTCCTATAATTCACCCCTCCACTTT. The chain uses TRBV27 and TRBJ1-6, with no clear D. Germline loops: CDR1 MNHEY, CDR2 SMNVEV (reference sequence). This CDR3 spans 17 amino acids. V dropped 7 bases and J dropped 0 bases, with 16 bases sitting between them.

CDR3 bases: TGCGCCAGCAGTTCCGGACAGGGACGGAACTATGGCTACACCTTC. The encoded protein is CASSSGQGRNYGYTF. This chain joins TRBV4-1 and TRBJ1-2, with TRBD1 matching over 8 bases. Trimming cost V 6 bases and J 2 bases; bases outside gene matches: 8. The CDR3 runs 15 residues. Looked up from germline, CDR1 is MGHRA and CDR2 is YSYEKL.

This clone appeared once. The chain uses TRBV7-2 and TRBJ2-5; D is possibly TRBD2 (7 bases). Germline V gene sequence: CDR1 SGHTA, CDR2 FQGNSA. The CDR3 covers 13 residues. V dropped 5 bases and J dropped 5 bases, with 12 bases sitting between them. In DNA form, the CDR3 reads TGTGCCAGCAGCCTAGGGGGGGTGGAGACCCAGTACTTC. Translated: CASSLGGVETQYF.

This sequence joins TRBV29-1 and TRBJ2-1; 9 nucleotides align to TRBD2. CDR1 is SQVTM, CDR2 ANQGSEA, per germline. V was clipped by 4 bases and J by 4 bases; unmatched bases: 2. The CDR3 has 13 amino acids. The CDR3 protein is CSVAAGGYNEQFF. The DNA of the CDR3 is TGCAGCGTTGCAGCGGGGGGTTACAATGAGCAGTTCTTC.

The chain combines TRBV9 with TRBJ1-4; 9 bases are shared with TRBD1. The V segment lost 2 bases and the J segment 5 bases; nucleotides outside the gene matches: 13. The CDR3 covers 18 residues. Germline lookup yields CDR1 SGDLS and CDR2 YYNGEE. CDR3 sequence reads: CASSVSGQGISRNEKLFF. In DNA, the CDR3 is TGTGCCAGCAGCGTGTCGGGACAGGGTATCAGTAGGAATGAAAAACTGTTTTTT. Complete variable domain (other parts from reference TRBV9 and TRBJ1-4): DSGVTQTPKHLITATGQRVTLRCSPRSGDLSVYWYQQSLDQGLQFLIQYYNGEERAKGNILERFSAQQFPDLHSELNLSSLELGDSALYFCASSVSGQGISRNEKLFFGSGTQLSVL.

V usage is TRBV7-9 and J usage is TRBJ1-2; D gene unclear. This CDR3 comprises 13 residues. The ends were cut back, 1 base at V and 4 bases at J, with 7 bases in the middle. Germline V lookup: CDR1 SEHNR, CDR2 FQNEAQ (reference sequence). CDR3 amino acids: CASSLDLLYGYTF. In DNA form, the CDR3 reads TGTGCCAGCAGCTTAGACCTACTCTATGGCTACACCTTC.

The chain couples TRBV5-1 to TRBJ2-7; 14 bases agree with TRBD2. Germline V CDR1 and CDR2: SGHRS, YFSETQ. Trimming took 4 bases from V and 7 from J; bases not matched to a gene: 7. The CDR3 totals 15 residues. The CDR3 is CASSRGLAGDMEQYF. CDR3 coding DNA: TGCGCCAGCAGCCGGGGACTAGCGGGGGATATGGAGCAGTACTTC.

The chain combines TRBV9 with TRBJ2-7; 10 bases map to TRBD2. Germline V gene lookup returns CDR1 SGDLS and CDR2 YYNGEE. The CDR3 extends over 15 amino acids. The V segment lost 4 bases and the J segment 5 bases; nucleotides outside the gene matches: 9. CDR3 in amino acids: CASSSRAGGPDEQYF. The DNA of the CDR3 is TGTGCCAGCAGCTCTCGAGCGGGGGGGCCGGACGAGCAGTACTTC.

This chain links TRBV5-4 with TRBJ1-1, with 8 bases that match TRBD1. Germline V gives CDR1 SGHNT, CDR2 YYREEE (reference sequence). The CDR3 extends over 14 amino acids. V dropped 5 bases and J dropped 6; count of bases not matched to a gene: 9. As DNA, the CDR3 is TGTGCCAGCAGTCTCGGACAGGGCAACGCTGAAGCTTTCTTT. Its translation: CASSLGQGNAEAFF.

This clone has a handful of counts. CDR3 protein: CASSIESYTGELFF. The CDR3 DNA reads as TGTGCCAGTAGTATAGAAAGCTACACCGGGGAGCTGTTTTTT. The chain combines TRBV19 with TRBJ2-2, with D unclear. The CDR3 spans 14 residues. Trimming stripped 0 bases from V and 3 bases from J, with 5 bases between. The V gene's germline CDR1 is LNHDA and CDR2 SQIVND (reference sequence).

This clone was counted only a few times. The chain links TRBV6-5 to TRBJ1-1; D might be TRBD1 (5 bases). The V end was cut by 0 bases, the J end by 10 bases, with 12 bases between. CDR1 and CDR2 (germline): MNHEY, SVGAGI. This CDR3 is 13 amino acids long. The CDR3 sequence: CASSYSVEQVAFF. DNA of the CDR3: TGTGCCAGCAGTTACTCAGTCGAACAGGTAGCTTTCTTT.

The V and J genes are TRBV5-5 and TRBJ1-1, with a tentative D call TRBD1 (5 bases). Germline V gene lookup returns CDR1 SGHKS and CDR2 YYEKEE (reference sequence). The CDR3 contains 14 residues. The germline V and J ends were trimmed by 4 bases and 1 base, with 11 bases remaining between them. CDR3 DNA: TGTGCCAGCAGCCGGGTGACAGAGAACACTGAAGCTTTCTTT. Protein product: CASSRVTENTEAFF.

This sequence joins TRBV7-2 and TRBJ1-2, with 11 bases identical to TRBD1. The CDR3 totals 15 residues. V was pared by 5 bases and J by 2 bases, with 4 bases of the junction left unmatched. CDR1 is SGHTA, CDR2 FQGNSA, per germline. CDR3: CASSEGQGANYGYTF. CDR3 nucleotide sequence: TGTGCCAGCAGCGAAGGACAGGGGGCAAACTATGGCTACACCTTC. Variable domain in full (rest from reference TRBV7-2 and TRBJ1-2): GAGVSQSPSNKVTEKGKDVELRCDPISGHTALYWYRQSLGQGLEFLIYFQGNSAPDKSGLPSDRFSAERTGGSVSTLTIQRTQQEDSAVYLCASSEGQGANYGYTFGSGTRLTVV.

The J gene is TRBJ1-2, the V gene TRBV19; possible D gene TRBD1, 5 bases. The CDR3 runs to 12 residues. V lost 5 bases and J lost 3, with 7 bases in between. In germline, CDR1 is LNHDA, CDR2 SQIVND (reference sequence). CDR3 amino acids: CASSQGYYGYTF. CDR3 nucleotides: TGTGCCAGTAGTCAGGGCTACTATGGCTACACCTTC.

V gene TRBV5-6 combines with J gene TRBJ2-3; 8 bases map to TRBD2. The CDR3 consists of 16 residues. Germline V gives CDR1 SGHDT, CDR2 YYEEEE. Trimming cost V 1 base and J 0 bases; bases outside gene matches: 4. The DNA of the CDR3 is TGTGCCAGCAGCTTGAGGCTAGCGGGTAGCACAGATACGCAGTATTTT. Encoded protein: CASSLRLAGSTDTQYF.

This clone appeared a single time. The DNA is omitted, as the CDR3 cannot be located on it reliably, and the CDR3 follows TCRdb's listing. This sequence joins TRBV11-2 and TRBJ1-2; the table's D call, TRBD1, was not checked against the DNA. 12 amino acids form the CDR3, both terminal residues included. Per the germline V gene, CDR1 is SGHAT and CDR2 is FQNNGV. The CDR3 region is CASSWGQGALTF.

CDR3 coding DNA: TGCGCCAGCAGCCCGAATTCGGCTAACTATGGCTACACCTTC. Its translation: CASSPNSANYGYTF. The chain joins TRBV5-1 to TRBJ1-2; D is ambiguous. Germline V CDR1 and CDR2: SGHRS, YFSETQ. Trimming took 4 bases from V and 0 from J, leaving 10 bases between them. This CDR3 spans 14 amino acids.

As DNA, the CDR3 is TGTGCCAGCTGTGGACAGGAGGGTGAAAAACTGTTTTTT. It translates to CASCGQEGEKLFF. The chain joins TRBV18 to TRBJ1-4; 7 nucleotides align to TRBD1. V gave up 7 bases and J gave up 7 bases; unmatched junction bases: 6. Looked up from germline, CDR1 is KGHSH and CDR2 is LQKENI. This CDR3 comprises 13 residues. The full variable domain, rest sourced from reference TRBV18 and TRBJ1-4, is NAGVMQNPRHLVRRRGQEARLRCSPMKGHSHVYWYRQLPEEGLKFMVYLQKENIIDESGMPKERFSAEFPKEGPSILRIQQVVRGDSAAYFCASCGQEGEKLFFGSGTQLSVL.

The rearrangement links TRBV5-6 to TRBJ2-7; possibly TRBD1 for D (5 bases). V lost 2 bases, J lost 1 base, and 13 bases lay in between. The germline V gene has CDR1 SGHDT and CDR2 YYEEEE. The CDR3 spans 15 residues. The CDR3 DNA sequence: TGTGCCAGCAGCTTAATCGACAGCTCTTCCTACGAGCAGTACTTC. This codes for CASSLIDSSSYEQYF.